The entry that follows covers one TCR beta chain sequence. The target antigen is unknown. The data are from a study of cytomegalovirus exposure and HLA in healthy donors. Whole-study results and caveats: Among the CMV-associated chains, three were confirmed in vitro as specific for CMV antigens. Cytomegalovirus association was assigned to approximately 160 TCR beta chains.

Germline V gene data show CDR1 as LNHDA and CDR2 as SQIVND (reference sequence). The CDR3 has 13 residues. V lost 2 bases to trimming and J lost 5 bases, with 6 bases between them. The table came from immunoSEQ multiplex PCR; TCRdb's copy has only in-frame clones and leaves some out. The sample consists of roughly 200,000 clones, more than 65% of them appearing once. The sequenced material came from PBMCs. The source of this sequence is a young woman in good health and CMV-seropositive. The chain recombines TRBV19 with TRBJ2-2, with no clear D. DNA of the CDR3: TGTGCCAGTAGTATATTACAGACCGGGGAGCTGTTTTTT. Residues: CASSILQTGELFF.